This T cell receptor beta chain appears in the sequencing data of a study of OX40 agonist ivuxolimab in advanced cancers. The CDR3 sequence is 11 residues long. From germline, CDR1 is MGHDK and CDR2 SYGVNS. V was clipped by 8 bases and J by 5 bases; unmatched bases: 2. Clones were sequenced by immunoSEQ multiplex PCR, and TCRdb holds only the in-frame ones, with some missing. Among tens of thousands of clones listed, roughly 93% were seen once. The material sequenced was CD4+ or CD8+ T cells sorted from blood, taken in a trial of the OX40 agonist ivuxolimab. The genes are TRBV25-1 and TRBJ2-5; TRBD1 matches 7 bases. This TCR was sampled from an adult with an advanced solid tumor such as melanoma, head and neck, liver or kidney cancer. The CDR3 region has the DNA TGTGCCAGCGGGACAGCCGAGACCCAGTACTTC. Encoded protein: CASGTAETQYF.